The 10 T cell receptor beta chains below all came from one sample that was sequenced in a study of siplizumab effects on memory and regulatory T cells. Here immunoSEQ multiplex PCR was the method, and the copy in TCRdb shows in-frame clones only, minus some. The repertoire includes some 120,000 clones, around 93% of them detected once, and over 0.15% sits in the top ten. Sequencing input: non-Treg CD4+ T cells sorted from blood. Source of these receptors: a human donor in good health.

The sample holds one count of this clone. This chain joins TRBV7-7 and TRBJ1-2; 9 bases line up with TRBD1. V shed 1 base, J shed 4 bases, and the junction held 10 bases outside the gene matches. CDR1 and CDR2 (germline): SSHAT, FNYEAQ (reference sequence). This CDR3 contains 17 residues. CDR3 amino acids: CASSLEGGGDRAYGYTF. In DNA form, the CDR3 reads TGTGCCAGCAGCTTAGAGGGAGGAGGGGACAGGGCCTATGGCTACACCTTC.

The CDR3 nucleotides read TGTGCCAGGGGGACAGGGGGCGATTCTGAAGCTTTCTTT. Amino acid sequence: CARGTGGDSEAFF. The gene calls are TRBV2 and TRBJ1-1; the match to TRBD1 covers 12 bases. This CDR3 is 13 amino acids long. CDR1 SNHLY and CDR2 FYNNEI come from the germline V gene. Trimming at V came to 9 bases and at J to 6 bases, leaving 5 bases not matched to a gene.

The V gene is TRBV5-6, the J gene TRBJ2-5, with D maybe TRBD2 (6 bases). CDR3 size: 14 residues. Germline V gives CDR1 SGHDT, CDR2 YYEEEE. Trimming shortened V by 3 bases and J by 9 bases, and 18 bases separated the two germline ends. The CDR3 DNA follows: TGTGCCAGCAGCTGGGGGGACGAAGAGACGGCCCAGTACTTC. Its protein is CASSWGDEETAQYF.

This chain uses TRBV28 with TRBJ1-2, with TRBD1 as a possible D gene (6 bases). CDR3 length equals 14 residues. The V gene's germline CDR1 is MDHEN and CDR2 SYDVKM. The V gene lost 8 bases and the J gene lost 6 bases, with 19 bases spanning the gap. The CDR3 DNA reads TGTGCCAGCCTTATCCCGGGGGGCTGGAATGGCTACACCTTC. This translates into CASLIPGGWNGYTF.

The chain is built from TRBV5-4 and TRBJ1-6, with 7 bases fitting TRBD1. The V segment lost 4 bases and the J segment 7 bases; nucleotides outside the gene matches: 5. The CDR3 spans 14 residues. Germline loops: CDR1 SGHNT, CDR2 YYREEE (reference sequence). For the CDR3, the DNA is TGTGCCAGCAGCCAAACAGGGGAAAATTCACCCCTCCACTTT. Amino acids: CASSQTGENSPLHF.

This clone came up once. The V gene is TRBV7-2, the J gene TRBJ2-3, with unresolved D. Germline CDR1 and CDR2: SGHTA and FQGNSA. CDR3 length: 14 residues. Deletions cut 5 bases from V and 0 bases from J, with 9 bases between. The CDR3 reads CASSLLGSTDTQYF. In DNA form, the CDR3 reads TGTGCCAGCAGCCTACTTGGGAGCACAGATACGCAGTATTTT.

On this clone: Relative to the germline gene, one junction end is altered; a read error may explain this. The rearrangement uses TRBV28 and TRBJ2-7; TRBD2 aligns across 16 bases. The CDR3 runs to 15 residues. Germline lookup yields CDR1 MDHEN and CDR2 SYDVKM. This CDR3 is CASSLVPGLAGGLHF. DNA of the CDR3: TGTGCCAGCAGTTTAGTCCCGGGACTAGCGGGGGGGCTGCACTTC.

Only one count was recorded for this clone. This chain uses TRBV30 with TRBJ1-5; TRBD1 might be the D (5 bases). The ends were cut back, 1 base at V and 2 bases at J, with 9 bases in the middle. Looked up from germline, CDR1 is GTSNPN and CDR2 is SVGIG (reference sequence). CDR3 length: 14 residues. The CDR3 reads CAWSGGSGNQPQHF. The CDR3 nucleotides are TGTGCCTGGAGTGGGGGCAGTGGCAATCAGCCCCAGCATTTT.

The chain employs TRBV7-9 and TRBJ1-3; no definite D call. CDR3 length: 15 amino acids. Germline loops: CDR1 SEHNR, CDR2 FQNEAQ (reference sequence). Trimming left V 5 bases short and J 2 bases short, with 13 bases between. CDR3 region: CASSPKEATGNTIYF. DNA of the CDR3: TGTGCCAGCAGCCCTAAGGAGGCCACTGGAAACACCATATATTTT.

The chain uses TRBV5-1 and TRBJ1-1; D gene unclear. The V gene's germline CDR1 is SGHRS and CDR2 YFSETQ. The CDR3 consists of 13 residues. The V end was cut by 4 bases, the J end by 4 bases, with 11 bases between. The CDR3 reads CASSGYKSTEAFF. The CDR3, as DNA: TGCGCCAGCAGCGGATATAAGAGCACTGAAGCTTTCTTT.